The 21 T cell receptor beta chains below come from one sample, sequenced in a study of a mutant IDH1 vaccine in newly diagnosed glioma. As for time point: baseline, week 1 (first vaccination visit). This sample's treatment: pre-vaccination baseline after standard-of-care therapy. Sequenced by immunoSEQ multiplex PCR; TCRdb stores in-frame clones only, minus some. The data contain about 16,000 clones, just under 97% of them singletons. This sample comprised peripheral blood mononuclear cells (PBMCs), obtained from a glioma patient treated with radiotherapy, temozolomide or both. Every receptor here comes from a woman under 30 with glioma. Some clones in this sample may be carry-over from other donors' samples.

The chain is built from TRBV7-9 and TRBJ2-1; TRBD2 agrees at 7 bases. Germline V CDR1 and CDR2: SEHNR, FQNEAQ (reference sequence). With 8 bases clipped from V and 4 bases from J, the junction kept 14 bases outside the gene matches. The CDR3 is 16 amino acids. In DNA form, the CDR3 reads TGTGCCAGCGGAGAAACAGCGGGAAGTGGGTACAATGAGCAGTTCTTC. Protein sequence: CASGETAGSGYNEQFF.

V and J are TRBV5-8 and TRBJ2-1, with 7 bases lining up with TRBD2. Germline CDR1 SGHTS, CDR2 YDEGEE. The CDR3 extends over 16 amino acids. V lost 0 bases to trimming and J lost 1 base; unmatched junction nucleotides: 4. Written as DNA, the CDR3 is TGTGCCAGCAGCTTGGAGGGACTACGGTCCTACAATGAGCAGTTCTTC. Protein sequence: CASSLEGLRSYNEQFF.

The chain joins TRBV7-2 to TRBJ1-2; no reliable D call. The V gene lost 2 bases and the J gene lost 8 bases, with 12 bases spanning the gap. Germline V gene sequence: CDR1 SGHTA, CDR2 FQGNSA. CDR3 length: 13 amino acids. In nucleotides, the CDR3 is TGTGCCAGCAGCTTAAATGAAGGGATCGGCTACACCTTC. Translating gives CASSLNEGIGYTF.

The chain combines TRBV4-2 with TRBJ1-2; D call uncertain. Per the germline V gene, CDR1 is LGHNA and CDR2 is YNFKEQ. V gave up 0 bases and J gave up 4 bases, with 12 bases separating them. The CDR3 spans 15 residues. CDR3 bases: TGTGCCAGCAGCCAAGAGGTCAGTCAGGCCTATGGCTACACCTTC. The encoded protein is CASSQEVSQAYGYTF.

The rearrangement links TRBV7-2 to TRBJ2-7; D not certain. The germline gives CDR1 SGHTA, CDR2 FQGNSA. V lost 5 bases to trimming and J lost 2 bases, with 10 bases between them. The CDR3 length is 13 residues. CDR3 sequence: CASSPVIPYEQYF. Written as DNA, the CDR3 is TGTGCCAGCAGCCCAGTGATTCCCTACGAGCAGTACTTC.

This clone was detected only a few times. The chain is built from TRBV11-2 and TRBJ2-2, with TRBD2 identical over 14 bases. Per germline, CDR1 SGHAT and CDR2 FQNNGV. V shed 0 bases, J shed 0 bases, and the junction held 3 bases outside the gene matches. The CDR3 sequence is 19 residues long. Here the CDR3 reads CASSLDGTSGGTNTGELFF. In DNA form, the CDR3 reads TGTGCCAGCAGCTTAGATGGGACTAGCGGGGGAACGAACACCGGGGAGCTGTTTTTT.

J is TRBJ2-3 and V is TRBV5-1, with D uncertain. Germline V gene data show CDR1 as SGHRS and CDR2 as YFSETQ. The CDR3 covers 14 residues. V lost 1 base to trimming and J lost 0 bases, with 6 bases between them. Written as DNA, the CDR3 is TGCGCCAGCAGCTTGACAACTAGCACAGATACGCAGTATTTT. As protein: CASSLTTSTDTQYF. Based on the CDR3 plus reference TRBV5-1 and TRBJ2-3, the full variable domain is KAGVTQTPRYLIKTRGQQVTLSCSPISGHRSVSWYQQTPGQGLQFLFEYFSETQRNKGNFPGRFSGRQFSNSRSEMNVSTLELGDSALYLCASSLTTSTDTQYFGPGTRLTVL.

The chain employs TRBV5-1 and TRBJ2-5; perhaps TRBD2 as D (5 bases). The ends were cut back, 3 bases at V and 9 bases at J, with 18 bases in the middle. The CDR3 is made up of 14 amino acids. Germline V CDR1 and CDR2: SGHRS, YFSETQ. The CDR3 DNA reads as TGCGCCAGCAGCTACGGTCCGGACTGGCCCGCCCAGTACTTC. Protein sequence: CASSYGPDWPAQYF.

CDR3 sequence reads: CASSTGQGNYGYTF. The CDR3 DNA is TGTGCCAGCAGCACGGGACAGGGGAACTATGGCTACACCTTC. The chain couples TRBV7-9 to TRBJ1-2; 10 bases are a match to TRBD1. CDR3 length equals 14 residues. Germline trimming cut 5 bases from V and 2 bases from J; bases unmatched to any gene: 2. The germline gives CDR1 SEHNR, CDR2 FQNEAQ (reference sequence).

V is TRBV28 and J is TRBJ2-3; 10 nucleotides line up with TRBD1. CDR3 length: 16 residues. Germline trimming cut 6 bases from V and 6 bases from J; bases unmatched to any gene: 12. CDR1 and CDR2 from the germline V gene are MDHEN and SYDVKM. CDR3: CASRTLPGQGSDTQYF. In DNA, the CDR3 is TGTGCCAGCAGGACTCTTCCGGGACAGGGGTCCGATACGCAGTATTTT.

V and J are TRBV5-6 and TRBJ1-2; D gene uncertain. CDR3 length: 14 amino acids. Germline assignment: CDR1 SGHDT and CDR2 YYEEEE. The V gene lost 1 base and the J gene lost 5 bases, with 12 bases spanning the gap. The CDR3 DNA follows: TGTGCCAGCAGCTTGCCCACAGACCCTTATGGCTACACCTTC. Its protein is CASSLPTDPYGYTF.

The rearrangement uses TRBV6-5 and TRBJ2-7, with 7 positions matching TRBD1. Trimming cost V 0 bases and J 7 bases; bases outside gene matches: 12. Germline values: CDR1 MNHEY, CDR2 SVGAGI. The CDR3 covers 16 residues. The CDR3 loop is CASSYSIPGGSGEQYF. DNA for the CDR3: TGTGCCAGCAGTTACTCTATCCCAGGGGGATCGGGTGAGCAGTACTTC.

The chain joins TRBV6-4 to TRBJ2-5, with D perhaps given as TRBD1 or TRBD2 (5 bases each). V was pared by 2 bases and J by 4 bases, with 8 bases between. The CDR3 is 13 amino acids. Germline V gene lookup returns CDR1 MRHNA and CDR2 SNTAGT. The CDR3, as DNA: TGTGCCAGCAGTGACACAGGAGGAGAGACCCAGTACTTC. Encoded protein: CASSDTGGETQYF.

The V gene is TRBV7-8, the J gene TRBJ2-5; weak D call: TRBD2 (6 bases). The germline V gene has CDR1 SGHVS and CDR2 FQNEAQ. V lost 1 base, J lost 4 bases, and 13 bases lay in between. The CDR3 covers 15 residues. This CDR3 is CASSLGGGGGETQYF. CDR3 sequence (DNA): TGTGCCAGCAGCTTAGGAGGTGGGGGAGGAGAGACCCAGTACTTC.

The chain couples TRBV6-6 to TRBJ1-4; TRBD1 aligns across 9 bases. In germline, CDR1 is MNHNY, CDR2 SVGAGI (reference sequence). The CDR3 is 15 amino acids. The trim removed 4 bases at V and 5 bases at J, leaving 5 bases unmatched. The CDR3 loop is CASSSPGQGNEKLFF. In DNA, the CDR3 is TGTGCCAGCAGTTCTCCCGGACAGGGGAATGAAAAACTGTTTTTT.

The V and J genes are TRBV10-3 and TRBJ2-1; a possible D gene is TRBD2 (7 bases). The CDR3 contains 16 residues. Germline V gene lookup returns CDR1 ENHRY and CDR2 SYGVKD. The V end was cut by 0 bases, the J end by 6 bases, with 15 bases between. CDR3 nucleotides: TGTGCCATCAGTGAGTCGGGGGCGACTAGCTTCAATGAGCAGTTCTTC. Residues: CAISESGATSFNEQFF.

V usage is TRBV19 and J usage is TRBJ2-3; the D gene is possibly TRBD1 (6 bases). From germline, CDR1 is LNHDA and CDR2 SQIVND (reference sequence). This CDR3 contains 15 residues. Trimming pared 3 bases from V and 0 bases from J, leaving 10 bases between. This CDR3 is CASSISGASTDTQYF. DNA for the CDR3: TGTGCCAGTAGTATCTCAGGGGCTAGCACAGATACGCAGTATTTT.

This chain connects TRBV19 to TRBJ1-3; D is possibly TRBD1 (5 bases). CDR1 and CDR2 from the germline V gene are LNHDA and SQIVND (reference sequence). The CDR3 covers 15 residues. Trimming shortened V by 5 bases and J by 0 bases, and 11 bases separated the two germline ends. CDR3 sequence (DNA): TGTGCCAGTAGTCGAGGGGTCGTCTCTGGAAACACCATATATTTT. Translating gives CASSRGVVSGNTIYF.

The chain combines TRBV7-6 with TRBJ2-2, with TRBD1 matching over 7 bases. The germline CDR1 and CDR2 sequences are SGHVS and FNYEAQ. The CDR3 has 14 amino acids. V was pared by 5 bases and J by 6 bases, with 6 bases of the junction left unmatched. The CDR3 region has the DNA TGTGCCAGCAGCCAAGACAGGGTGGCCGGGGAGCTGTTTTTT. It encodes CASSQDRVAGELFF.

The chain combines TRBV7-9 with TRBJ2-5; the match to TRBD1 covers 9 bases. V was pared by 5 bases and J by 5 bases, with 9 bases of the junction left unmatched. The CDR3 has 15 residues. From germline, CDR1 is SEHNR and CDR2 FQNEAQ (reference sequence). The CDR3 DNA follows: TGTGCCAGCAGCACCGGAACAGGGGGCAGGGAGACCCAGTACTTC. As protein: CASSTGTGGRETQYF. Full variable domain (rest looked up from reference TRBV7-9 and TRBJ2-5): DTGVSQNPRHKITKRGQNVTFRCDPISEHNRLYWYRQTLGQGPEFLTYFQNEAQLEKSRLLSDRFSAERPKGSFSTLEIQRTEQGDSAMYLCASSTGTGGRETQYFGPGTRLLVL.

The genes are TRBV11-2 and TRBJ2-2, with D uncertain. Germline V gene lookup returns CDR1 SGHAT and CDR2 FQNNGV. This CDR3 is built from 11 residues. Trimming pared 7 bases from V and 2 bases from J, leaving 2 bases between. CDR3 in DNA: TGTGCCAGCATCAACACCGGGGAGCTGTTTTTT. Its translation: CASINTGELFF. The full variable domain, rest sourced from reference TRBV11-2 and TRBJ2-2, is EAGVAQSPRYKIIEKRQSVAFWCNPISGHATLYWYQQILGQGPKLLIQFQNNGVVDDSQLPKDRFSAERLKGVDSTLKIQPAKLEDSAVYLCASINTGELFFGEGSRLTVL.